This TCR beta chain was obtained from a study of T cells in Graves' hyperthyroidism and ophthalmopathy. Reasons for excluding patients were uncontrolled infection, other autoimmune disease, pregnancy or lactation. This clonotype turned up a few times. Antigen specificity is unknown. Whole-study findings and limits: Most clonotypes expanded in the thyroid (above 0.001) were also present in blood. Stable hyperthyroidism was separated from ophthalmopathy by a model based on 13 V-J features.

Amplified TCR beta CDR3 regions derived from RNA transcripts. The HTBI primer set was used in a first-round RT-PCR of the TCR CDR3. Each CDR3 protein is one row after TCRdb ran MiXCR on the multiplex PCR reads. The table shows 550,000 to 700,000 distinct CDR3 sequences, with roughly 46% occurring only once. The CDR3 sequence is 18 residues long. The germline gives CDR1 MNHNS, CDR2 SASEGT. The V gene end was trimmed by 5 bases and the J gene end by 4 bases; junction bases not matched to a gene: 13. The TCR originated in an adult woman with Graves' disease, either hyperthyroidism or ophthalmopathy (not recorded which). The sample taken for sequencing was peripheral blood or thyroid tissue (not recorded which). The rearrangement links TRBV6-1 to TRBJ2-2; 10 nucleotides agree with TRBD1. CDR3 sequence: CASSPERDRGFLTGELFF. The CDR3, as DNA: TGTGCCAGCAGTCCCGAGCGGGACAGGGGTTTCCTCACCGGGGAGCTGTTTTTT.